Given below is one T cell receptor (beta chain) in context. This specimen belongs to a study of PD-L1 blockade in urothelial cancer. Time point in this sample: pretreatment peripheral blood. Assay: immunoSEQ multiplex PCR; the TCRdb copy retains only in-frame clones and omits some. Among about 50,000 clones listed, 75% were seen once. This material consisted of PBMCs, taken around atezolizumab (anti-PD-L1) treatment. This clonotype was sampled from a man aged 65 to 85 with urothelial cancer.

CDR3 sequence reads: CASNREGARSNEQFF. CDR3 nucleotides: TGTGCCAGCAACCGCGAAGGGGCTAGGTCCAATGAGCAGTTCTTC. The chain uses TRBV6-5 and TRBJ2-1, with a tentative D call TRBD1 (5 bases). The germline V gene encodes CDR1 MNHEY and CDR2 SVGAGI. The CDR3 is 15 residues long. V shed 7 bases and J shed 6 bases, with 19 bases lying between them.